The 19 T cell receptor beta chains in this list originate from one sample, sequenced in a study of cytomegalovirus exposure and HLA in healthy donors. This table comes from immunoSEQ multiplex PCR, and its TCRdb copy is limited to in-frame clones, with some not included. The top ten clones hold approximately 3.1% of a sample with around 150,000 clones, 88% of them seen once. Sample: PBMCs. The receptors shown here come from a man between 18 and 29 years old in good health and CMV-seronegative.

This clone appeared a single time. The V call is TRBV2, the J call TRBJ2-2, with TRBD1 as a possible D gene (5 bases). The CDR3 has 15 residues. Germline V gene data show CDR1 as SNHLY and CDR2 as FYNNEI. V dropped 1 base and J dropped 4 bases, with 10 bases sitting between them. In nucleotides, the CDR3 is TGTGCCAGCAGTGAAGGGCGCAGGGCCACCGGGGAGCTGTTTTTT. The encoded protein is CASSEGRRATGELFF.

This clone occurred a few times. V usage is TRBV27 and J usage is TRBJ1-1; the D gene is possibly TRBD1 (5 bases). V lost 5 bases, J lost 5 bases, and 18 bases lay in between. CDR1 is MNHEY and CDR2 is SMNVEV in the germline V gene (reference sequence). The CDR3 totals 15 residues. CDR3 bases: TGTGCCAGCAGTCGGCTATCGCGGGGCCGAACTGAAGCTTTCTTT. It codes for CASSRLSRGRTEAFF.

The chain is built from TRBV10-1 and TRBJ2-5; D is perhaps TRBD1 (5 bases). The CDR3 extends over 15 amino acids. With 4 bases removed from V and 2 bases from J, the gap between germline ends came to 14 bases. Germline values: CDR1 WNHNN, CDR2 SYGVQD (reference sequence). Written as DNA, the CDR3 is TGCGCCAGCAGTGCCGGCGGCAGGGTACAAGAGACCCAGTACTTC. Protein sequence: CASSAGGRVQETQYF.

The rearrangement joins TRBV5-6 to TRBJ2-3; TRBD2 agrees at 9 bases. Trimming at V came to 0 bases and at J to 5 bases, leaving 13 bases not matched to a gene. From germline, CDR1 is SGHDT and CDR2 YYEEEE. This CDR3 spans 18 amino acids. CDR3 sequence reads: CASSLVAGGLLGRDTQYF. The CDR3 bases are TGTGCCAGCAGCTTGGTGGCGGGGGGGCTGTTGGGAAGAGATACGCAGTATTTT.

This rearrangement joins TRBV2 to TRBJ2-3, with D possibly being TRBD2 (5 bases). The CDR3 runs to 13 residues. Germline CDR1 and CDR2: SNHLY and FYNNEI. V dropped 1 base and J dropped 6 bases, with 8 bases sitting between them. The CDR3 reads CASSEGSGDTQYF. The CDR3 coding sequence is TGTGCCAGCAGTGAAGGGTCGGGGGATACGCAGTATTTT.

This chain uses TRBV15 with TRBJ1-4; 9 bases are a match to TRBD1. This CDR3 has 15 residues. Per the germline V gene, CDR1 is LNHNV and CDR2 is YYDKDF (reference sequence). After removal of 0 bases from V and 8 bases from J, the junction contained 4 bases not matched to a gene. The CDR3 protein is CATSRDGTGLEKLFF. CDR3 nucleotides: TGTGCCACCAGCAGAGACGGGACAGGGCTGGAAAAACTGTTTTTT.

The genes are TRBV15 and TRBJ2-3; 16 positions match TRBD2. Trimming at V came to 0 bases and at J to 1 base, leaving 7 bases not matched to a gene. This CDR3 has 20 amino acids. CDR1 is LNHNV, CDR2 YYDKDF, per germline (reference sequence). Here the CDR3 reads CATSRDRGLAGGPGTDTQYF. The CDR3 nucleotides are TGTGCCACCAGCAGAGATCGGGGACTAGCGGGAGGGCCGGGCACAGATACGCAGTATTTT.

V and J are TRBV2 and TRBJ2-6; D is unclear. There are 14 residues in the CDR3. Per germline, CDR1 SNHLY and CDR2 FYNNEI. V lost 7 bases and J 4 bases, leaving 11 bases between the germline ends. This CDR3 reads CASKNSAGANVLTF. CDR3 coding DNA: TGTGCCAGCAAGAACTCTGCAGGGGCCAACGTCCTGACTTTC.

J is TRBJ2-2 and V is TRBV5-1; D may be TRBD2 (5 bases). Trimming removed 1 base from V and 3 bases from J, with 13 bases in between. Germline CDR1 is SGHRS and CDR2 is YFSETQ. The CDR3 is 16 amino acids. CDR3 bases: TGCGCCAGCAGCTTGCCAACTAGGCAACACACCGGGGAGCTGTTTTTT. Translation: CASSLPTRQHTGELFF. The full variable domain, rest sourced from reference TRBV5-1 and TRBJ2-2, is KAGVTQTPRYLIKTRGQQVTLSCSPISGHRSVSWYQQTPGQGLQFLFEYFSETQRNKGNFPGRFSGRQFSNSRSEMNVSTLELGDSALYLCASSLPTRQHTGELFFGEGSRLTVL.

The genes are TRBV7-8 and TRBJ1-5; no clear D gene. V lost 1 base and J 4 bases, leaving 8 bases between the germline ends. This CDR3 has 14 residues. Germline CDR1 and CDR2: SGHVS and FQNEAQ. CDR3 loop: CASSLEARNQPQHF. The CDR3 region has the DNA TGTGCCAGCAGCTTAGAGGCGCGGAATCAGCCCCAGCATTTT.

CDR3 sequence (DNA): TGTGCCAGCAGCCTTAGCGGGAGTAGCCACGAGCAGTACTTC. This gives the protein CASSLSGSSHEQYF. The chain combines TRBV27 with TRBJ2-7; 9 bases are a match to TRBD2. This CDR3 has 14 amino acids. Per the germline V gene, CDR1 is MNHEY and CDR2 is SMNVEV (reference sequence). Trimming took 6 bases from V and 5 from J; bases not matched to a gene: 8.

The V call is TRBV6-5, the J call TRBJ2-1; 7 bases line up with TRBD2. The CDR3 totals 13 residues. The V segment lost 6 bases and the J segment 10 bases; nucleotides outside the gene matches: 9. Germline CDR1 and CDR2: MNHEY and SVGAGI. The CDR3 is CASRAGPDLEQFF. CDR3 sequence (DNA): TGTGCCAGCAGAGCGGGACCAGACCTCGAGCAGTTCTTC.

The rearrangement links TRBV5-1 to TRBJ2-2; TRBD1 agrees at 7 bases. Germline loops: CDR1 SGHRS, CDR2 YFSETQ. CDR3 length equals 16 residues. V dropped 7 bases and J dropped 0; count of bases not matched to a gene: 9. The CDR3 DNA reads TGCGCCAGCTTTAACTCCGGGACAGCGAACACCGGGGAGCTGTTTTTT. This codes for CASFNSGTANTGELFF.

The gene calls are TRBV7-9 and TRBJ2-3; 9 bases map to TRBD2. The CDR3 totals 16 residues. With V trimmed by 5 bases and J by 6 bases, 12 bases remained unmatched. Looked up from germline, CDR1 is SEHNR and CDR2 is FQNEAQ (reference sequence). The CDR3: CASSILGAGGPDTQYF. The CDR3 DNA is TGTGCCAGCAGCATACTAGGAGCGGGAGGACCGGATACGCAGTATTTT. Complete variable domain (other parts from reference TRBV7-9 and TRBJ2-3): DTGVSQNPRHKITKRGQNVTFRCDPISEHNRLYWYRQTLGQGPEFLTYFQNEAQLEKSRLLSDRFSAERPKGSFSTLEIQRTEQGDSAMYLCASSILGAGGPDTQYFGPGTRLTVL.

This clone was picked up one time. V and J are TRBV7-9 and TRBJ2-5, with TRBD1 matching over 7 bases. V lost 4 bases and J lost 5; bases outside the gene matches: 7. This CDR3 is built from 14 residues. CDR1 is SEHNR and CDR2 is FQNEAQ in the germline V gene (reference sequence). CDR3 sequence: CASSYVTGEETQYF. DNA of the CDR3: TGTGCCAGCAGCTACGTCACAGGGGAGGAGACCCAGTACTTC.

This clone has just a few counts. The chain has TRBV4-1 and TRBJ2-7; 8 bases align to TRBD2. J lost 6 bases, V lost 0 bases, and 10 bases had no gene match. Germline V gives CDR1 MGHRA, CDR2 YSYEKL. The CDR3 is made up of 16 amino acids. The CDR3 DNA follows: TGCGCCAGCAGCCAAGAAGCGGGAGCCGCCGATGGCGAGCAGTACTTC. This gives the protein CASSQEAGAADGEQYF.

This chain uses TRBV19 with TRBJ2-3; TRBD2 aligns across 12 bases. V gave up 9 bases and J gave up 3 bases; unmatched junction bases: 7. Germline CDR1 LNHDA, CDR2 SQIVND (reference sequence). The CDR3 consists of 15 residues. In nucleotides, the CDR3 is TGTGCCAGCGATCAGACTAGCGGGAGAACAGATACGCAGTATTTT. Translation gives CASDQTSGRTDTQYF.

This clone occurred once. The V gene is TRBV13, the J gene TRBJ2-3, with 12 bases matching TRBD2. Germline CDR1 reads PRHDT; CDR2 reads FYEKMQ (reference sequence). Trimming at V came to 4 bases and at J to 5 bases, leaving 7 bases not matched to a gene. The CDR3 is 16 amino acids. This CDR3 reads CASSYPSGGAVDTQYF. The DNA of the CDR3 is TGTGCCAGCAGCTACCCTAGCGGGGGGGCCGTAGATACGCAGTATTTT.

This clone has a single count. The rearrangement joins TRBV27 to TRBJ1-2; 7 bases map to TRBD1. V was clipped by 5 bases and J by 6 bases; unmatched bases: 9. The CDR3 length is 14 residues. Germline values: CDR1 MNHEY, CDR2 SMNVEV (reference sequence). CDR3 protein: CASSLTGTANGYTF. CDR3 in DNA: TGTGCCAGCAGTCTAACGGGGACAGCTAATGGCTACACCTTC.